The source of this TCR beta chain is a study of OX40 agonist ivuxolimab in advanced cancers. About the study: An agonistic anti-OX40 (CD134) antibody, ivuxolimab, was used to treat the patients. Six ivuxolimab dose levels, 0.01 to 10 mg/kg, were given intravenously every 2 weeks. Regarding the study as a whole: The CD4+ and CD8+ T cells in the blood had expanded clonally by week 6 at 0.1 to 3.0 mg/kg. The antigen specificity of the peripheral T cells (those that were expanded) was not determined.

Only one count was recorded for this clone. Its antigen is not identified. CDR1 is MDHEN and CDR2 is SYDVKM in the germline V gene. The CDR3 runs 14 residues. Trimming cost V 1 base and J 10 bases, with 16 bases left between them. The assay was immunoSEQ multiplex PCR, and TCRdb's table has in-frame clones only and misses some. The repertoire holds about 91,000 clones, with approximately 90% as singletons. The rearrangement joins TRBV28 to TRBJ1-1; D perhaps matches TRBD1 (6 bases). This clonotype originated in an adult with an advanced solid tumor such as melanoma, head and neck, liver or kidney cancer. The sequencing used CD4+ or CD8+ T cells sorted from blood, collected in a trial of the OX40 agonist ivuxolimab. CDR3 DNA: TGTGCCAGCAGTTTATACGAAAGGGACACCCGAGCTTTCTTT. This codes for CASSLYERDTRAFF.